This T cell receptor beta chain was documented in a study of blood T cells in healthy people across ages. Overall study findings and caveats: Roughly linearly, TCR beta diversity per million T cells fell as age increased. More naive CD4+ cells and higher diversity were found in long-lived than in aged donors.

The extraction recovered at least 5 micrograms of total RNA per sample. This clonotype was counted only a few times. Its target is not known. A second PCR, run for about 7 to 12 cycles, used a sample-barcoded 5' primer plus a J-beta primer mix. Every molecule of cDNA carried a tag from a template-switch adaptor with 12 random nucleotides. Each CDR3 protein is one row after TCRdb ran MiXCR on the 5' RACE reads. Among hundreds of thousands of distinct CDR3 sequences, more than 50% were seen once, and the ten largest hold 25% to 30%. V lost 1 base and J 0 bases, leaving 10 bases between the germline ends. The CDR3 sequence is 15 residues long. The germline V gene encodes CDR1 MGHDK and CDR2 SYGVNS.

The chain links TRBV25-1 to TRBJ2-7, with D possibly matching TRBD1 (5 bases). The clonotype originates from a middle-aged man in good health. The sample comprised blood. CDR3 sequence reads: CASSELGQGSYEQYF. For the CDR3, the DNA is TGTGCCAGCAGTGAATTGGGGCAAGGCTCCTACGAGCAGTACTTC.